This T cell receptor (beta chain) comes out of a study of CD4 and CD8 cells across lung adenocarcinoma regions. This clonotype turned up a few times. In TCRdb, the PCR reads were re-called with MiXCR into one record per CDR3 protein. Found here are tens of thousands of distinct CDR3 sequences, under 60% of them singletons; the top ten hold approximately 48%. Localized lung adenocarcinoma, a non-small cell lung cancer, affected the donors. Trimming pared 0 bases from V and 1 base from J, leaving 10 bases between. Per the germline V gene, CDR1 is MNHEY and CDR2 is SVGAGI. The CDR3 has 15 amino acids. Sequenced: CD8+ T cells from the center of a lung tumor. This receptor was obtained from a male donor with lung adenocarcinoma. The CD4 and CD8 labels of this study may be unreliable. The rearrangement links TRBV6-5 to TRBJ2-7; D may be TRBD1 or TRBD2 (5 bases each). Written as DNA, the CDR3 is TGTGCCAGCAGTTACTCGACCTGGGGGTCCTACGAGCAGTACTTC. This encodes CASSYSTWGSYEQYF.